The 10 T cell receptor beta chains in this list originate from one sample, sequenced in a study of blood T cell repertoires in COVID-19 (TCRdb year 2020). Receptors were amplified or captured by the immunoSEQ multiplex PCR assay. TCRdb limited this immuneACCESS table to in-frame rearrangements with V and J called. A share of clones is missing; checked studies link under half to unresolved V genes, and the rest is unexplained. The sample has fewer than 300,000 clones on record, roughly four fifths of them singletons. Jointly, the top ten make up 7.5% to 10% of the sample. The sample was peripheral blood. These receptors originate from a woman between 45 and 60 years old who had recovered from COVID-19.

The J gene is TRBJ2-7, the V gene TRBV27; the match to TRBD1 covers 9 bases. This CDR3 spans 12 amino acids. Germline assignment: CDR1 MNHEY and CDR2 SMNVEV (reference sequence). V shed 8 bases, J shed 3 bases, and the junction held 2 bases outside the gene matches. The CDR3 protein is CASGTGSYEQYF. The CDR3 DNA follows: TGTGCCAGCGGGACAGGGAGCTACGAGCAGTACTTC.

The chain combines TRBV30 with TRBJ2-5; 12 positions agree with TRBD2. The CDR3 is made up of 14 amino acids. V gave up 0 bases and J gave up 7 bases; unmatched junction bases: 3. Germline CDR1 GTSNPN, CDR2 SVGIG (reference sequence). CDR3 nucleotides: TGTGCCTGGAGTGTACTAGCGGGGGGTGGGACCCAGTACTTC. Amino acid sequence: CAWSVLAGGGTQYF. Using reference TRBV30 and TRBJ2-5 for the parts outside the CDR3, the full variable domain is SQTIHQWPATLVQPVGSPLSLECTVEGTSNPNLYWYRQAAGRGLQLLFYSVGIGQISSEVPQNLSASRPQDRQFILSSKKLLLSDSGFYLCAWSVLAGGGTQYFGPGTRLLVL.

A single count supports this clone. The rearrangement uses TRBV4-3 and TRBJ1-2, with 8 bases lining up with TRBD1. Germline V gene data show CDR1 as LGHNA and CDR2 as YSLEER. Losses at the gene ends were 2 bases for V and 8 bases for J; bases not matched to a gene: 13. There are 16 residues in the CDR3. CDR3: CASSQPGQGRRGGYTF. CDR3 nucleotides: TGCGCCAGCAGCCAACCTGGACAGGGAAGGCGTGGCGGCTACACCTTC.

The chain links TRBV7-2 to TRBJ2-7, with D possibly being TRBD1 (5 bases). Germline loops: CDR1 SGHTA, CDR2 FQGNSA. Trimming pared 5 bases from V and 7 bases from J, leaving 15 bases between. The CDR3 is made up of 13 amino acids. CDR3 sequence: CASSLSVQVEQYF. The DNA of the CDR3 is TGTGCCAGCAGCCTATCCGTACAGGTTGAGCAGTACTTC.

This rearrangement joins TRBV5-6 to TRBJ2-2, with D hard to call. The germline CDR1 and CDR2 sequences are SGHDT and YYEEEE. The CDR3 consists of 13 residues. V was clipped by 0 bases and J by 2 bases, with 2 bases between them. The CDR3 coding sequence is TGTGCCAGCAGCTTGGTAAACACCGGGGAGCTGTTTTTT. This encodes CASSLVNTGELFF.

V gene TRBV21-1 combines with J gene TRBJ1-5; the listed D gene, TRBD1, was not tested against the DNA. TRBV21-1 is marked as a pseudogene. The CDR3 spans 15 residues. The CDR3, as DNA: TGTGCCAGCAGCAACCCCGACAGGGCCAATCAGCCCCAGCATTTT. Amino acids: CASSNPDRANQPQHF.

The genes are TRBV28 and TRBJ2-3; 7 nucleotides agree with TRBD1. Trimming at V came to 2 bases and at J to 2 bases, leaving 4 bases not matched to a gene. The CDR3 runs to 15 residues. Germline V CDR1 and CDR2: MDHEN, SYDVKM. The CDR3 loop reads CASSLAGGNTDTQYF. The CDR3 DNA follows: TGTGCCAGCAGTTTAGCAGGGGGTAACACAGATACGCAGTATTTT. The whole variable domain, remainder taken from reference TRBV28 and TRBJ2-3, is DVKVTQSSRYLVKRTGEKVFLECVQDMDHENMFWYRQDPGLGLRLIYFSYDVKMKEKGDIPEGYSVSREKKERFSLILESASTNQTSMYLCASSLAGGNTDTQYFGPGTRLTVL.

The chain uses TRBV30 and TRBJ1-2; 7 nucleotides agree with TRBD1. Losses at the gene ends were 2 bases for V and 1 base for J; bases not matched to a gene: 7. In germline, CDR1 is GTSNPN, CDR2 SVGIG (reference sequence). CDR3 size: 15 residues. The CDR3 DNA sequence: TGTGCCTGGAGTACCGGGACAGTTTTTAACTATGGCTACACCTTC. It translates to CAWSTGTVFNYGYTF.

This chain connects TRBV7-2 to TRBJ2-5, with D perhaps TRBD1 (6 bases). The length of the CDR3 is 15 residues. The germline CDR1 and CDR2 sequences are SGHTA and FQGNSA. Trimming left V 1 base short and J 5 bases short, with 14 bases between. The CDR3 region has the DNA TGTGCCAGCAGCTTAGGCCAGGGGAGTCGGGAGACCCAGTACTTC. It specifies CASSLGQGSRETQYF.

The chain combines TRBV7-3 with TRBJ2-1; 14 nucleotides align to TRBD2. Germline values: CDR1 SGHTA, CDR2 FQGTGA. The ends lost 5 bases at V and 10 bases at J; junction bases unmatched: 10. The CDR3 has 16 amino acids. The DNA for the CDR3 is TGTGCCAGCAGCCCCCAGACTAGCGGGGGGGCCGGAGAGCAGTTCTTC. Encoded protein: CASSPQTSGGAGEQFF.